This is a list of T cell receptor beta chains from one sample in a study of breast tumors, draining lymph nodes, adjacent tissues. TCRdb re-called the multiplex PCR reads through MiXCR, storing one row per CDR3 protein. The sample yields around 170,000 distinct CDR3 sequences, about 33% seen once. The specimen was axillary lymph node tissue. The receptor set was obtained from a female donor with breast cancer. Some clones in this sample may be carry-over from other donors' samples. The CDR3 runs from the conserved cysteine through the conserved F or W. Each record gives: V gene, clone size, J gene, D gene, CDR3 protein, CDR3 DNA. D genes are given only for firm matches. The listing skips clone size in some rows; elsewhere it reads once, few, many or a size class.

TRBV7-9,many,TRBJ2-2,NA,CASSLAVGGTATGELFF,TGTGCCAGCAGCTTAGCTGTGGGCGGGACGGCCACCGGGGAGCTGTTTTTT
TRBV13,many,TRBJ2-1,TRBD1,CASSLLQGANEQFF,TGTGCCAGCAGCTTGTTACAGGGGGCCAATGAGCAGTTCTTC
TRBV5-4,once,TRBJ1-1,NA,CASSLQVGGTEAFF,TGTGCCAGCAGCTTACAGGTCGGTGGCACTGAAGCTTTCTTT
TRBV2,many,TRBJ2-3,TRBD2,CASSERASGGTDTQYF,TGTGCCAGCAGTGAGCGGGCTAGCGGGGGAACAGATACGCAGTATTTT
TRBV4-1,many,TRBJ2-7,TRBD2,CASSQDPMGAGVYEQYF,TGCGCCAGCAGCCAAGACCCCATGGGAGCGGGAGTTTACGAGCAGTACTTC
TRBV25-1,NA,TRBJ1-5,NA,CASSVMNSNQPQHF,TGTGCCAGCAGTGTTATGAATAGCAATCAGCCCCAGCATTTT
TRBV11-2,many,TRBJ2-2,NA,CASSLPVFQGNTGELFF,TGTGCCAGCAGCCTACCGGTATTTCAGGGAAACACCGGGGAGCTGTTTTTT
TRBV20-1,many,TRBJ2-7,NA,CSARQGTPGPYEQYF,TGCAGTGCTAGGCAAGGTACCCCGGGCCCCTACGAGCAGTACTTC
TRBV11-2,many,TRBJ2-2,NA,CASSLRRLNTGELFF,TGTGCCAGCAGCTTAAGGCGACTGAACACCGGGGAGCTGTTTTTT
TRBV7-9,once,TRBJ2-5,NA,CASSSLDGVETQYF,TGTGCCAGCAGCTCCCTGGACGGGGTGGAGACCCAGTACTTC
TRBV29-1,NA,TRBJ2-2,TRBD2,CSPGGGVSGELFF,TGCAGCCCGGGGGGGGGCGTAAGCGGGGAGCTGTTTTTT
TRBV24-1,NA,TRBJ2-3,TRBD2,CATSDLASGSTDTQYF,TGTGCCACCAGTGATTTGGCTAGCGGAAGCACAGATACGCAGTATTTT
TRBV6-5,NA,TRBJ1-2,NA,CASSHSGGGYTF,TGTGCCAGCAGTCACTCGGGGGGTGGCTACACCTTC
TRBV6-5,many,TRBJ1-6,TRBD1,CASSYKNRGSPLHF,TGTGCCAGCAGTTACAAGAACAGGGGTTCACCCCTCCACTTT
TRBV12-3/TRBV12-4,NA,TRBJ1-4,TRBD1,CASSLVGQGSGEKLFF,TGTGCCAGCAGTTTAGTTGGACAGGGTTCGGGTGAAAAACTGTTTTTT
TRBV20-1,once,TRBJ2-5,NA,CSARDIRNTETQYF,TGCAGTGCTAGAGACATACGGAACACTGAGACCCAGTACTTC
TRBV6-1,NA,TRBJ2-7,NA,CASREGQILAYEQYF,TGTGCCAGCAGGGAAGGACAGATTCTTGCCTACGAGCAGTACTTC
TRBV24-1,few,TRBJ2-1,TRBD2,CATSAIPPTSSYYNEQFF,TGTGCCACCAGTGCTATACCCCCGACTAGCTCGTACTACAATGAGCAGTTCTTC
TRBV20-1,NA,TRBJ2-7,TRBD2,CGATVVAGGEQYF,TGCGGTGCTACAGTCGTAGCGGGGGGCGAGCAGTACTTC
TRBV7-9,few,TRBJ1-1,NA,CASSLSQGGPGKLPNTEAFF,TGTGCCAGCAGCTTATCTCAAGGGGGGCCAGGGAAGCTCCCGAACACTGAAGCTTTCTTT
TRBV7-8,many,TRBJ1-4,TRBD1,CASSHPGTDNEKLFF,TGTGCCAGCAGTCACCCCGGGACAGATAATGAAAAACTGTTTTTT
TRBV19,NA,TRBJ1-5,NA,CASSPGTSGSYEHF,TGTGCCAGTAGCCCGGGAACTAGCGGGAGTTACGAGCATTTT
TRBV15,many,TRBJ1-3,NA,CATSSNRGNTIYF,TGTGCCACCAGCTCAAACAGGGGAAACACCATATATTTT
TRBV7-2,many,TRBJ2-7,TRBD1,CASSRQGQSEQYF,TGTGCCAGCAGTAGACAGGGACAAAGCGAGCAGTACTTC
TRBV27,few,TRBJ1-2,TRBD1,CASSPTGVGYGYTF,TGTGCCAGCAGTCCGACAGGGGTTGGCTATGGCTACACCTTC
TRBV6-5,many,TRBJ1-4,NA,CASSYSQGGANEKLFF,TGTGCCAGCAGTTACTCTCAGGGTGGGGCTAATGAAAAACTGTTTTTT
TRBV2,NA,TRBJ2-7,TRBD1,CASTDPLGQGYEQYF,TGTGCCAGCACGGACCCCCTGGGACAGGGCTACGAGCAGTACTTC
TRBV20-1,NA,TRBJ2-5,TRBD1,CCASSQGQGGETQYF,TGCTGTGCTAGCAGCCAGGGACAGGGAGGGGAGACCCAGTACTTC
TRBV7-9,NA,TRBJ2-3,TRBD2,CASSSSGTRDTQYF,TGTGCCAGCAGCTCTAGCGGGACTAGGGATACGCAGTATTTT
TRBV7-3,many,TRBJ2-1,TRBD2,CASSPGLAGPMNEQFF,TGTGCCAGCAGCCCCGGACTAGCTGGTCCAATGAATGAGCAGTTCTTC
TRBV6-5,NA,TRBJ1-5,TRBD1,CASSYGTSGTGTQHF,TGTGCCAGCAGTTACGGGACTAGCGGGACAGGGACCCAGCATTTT
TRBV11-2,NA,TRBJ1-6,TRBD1,CASSLQGVAASPLHF,TGTGCCAGCAGCTTACAGGGGGTGGCTGCTTCACCCCTCCACTTT